This T cell receptor (beta chain) was identified during a study of T cells after yellow fever vaccination. Study details: Preparation used SMART-Seq v4 Ultra Low Input for the low-cell-number fractions. Overall study findings and caveats: A weaker secondary response peaked on day 5, the primary on day 15.

In its sample, this clonotype was seen a few times. The target antigen is unknown. TCR cDNA, made by 5'RACE template switching, carried an added universal primer site and UMIs. TCRdb fed the 5' RACE reads into MiXCR, producing one record per CDR3 protein. The data show almost 600,000 distinct CDR3 sequences, 13% seen once. The V gene's germline CDR1 is MNHNS and CDR2 SASEGT. This CDR3 is built from 13 residues. Germline trimming cut 6 bases from V and 9 bases from J; bases unmatched to any gene: 3. The chain carries TRBV6-1 and TRBJ2-1; 12 bases are shared with TRBD2. Here the sequenced sample was PBMCs, taken on the day of the yellow fever booster vaccination. The sequence was collected from a young man who received the YFV17D yellow fever vaccine. The CDR3 sequence: CASRASGRGEQFF. CDR3 in DNA: TGTGCCAGCAGAGCTAGCGGGAGGGGTGAGCAGTTCTTC.